These 5 T cell receptor beta chains were sequenced from one sample in a study of a mutant IDH1 vaccine in newly diagnosed glioma. Only in-frame clones appear in the TCRdb table, and some are missing; sequencing was by immunoSEQ multiplex PCR. Of tens of thousands of clones listed, almost 85% are singletons. The time point is: baseline, week 1 (first vaccination visit). Documented treatment: pre-vaccination baseline after standard-of-care therapy. The source was PBMCs, collected from a glioma patient treated with radiotherapy, temozolomide or both. The receptors were sampled from a man aged 40-49 years with glioma. Some clones in this sample may be carry-over from other donors' samples.

The genes are TRBV6-1 and TRBJ2-2; D gene ambiguous. CDR1 MNHNS and CDR2 SASEGT come from the germline V gene. The CDR3 is 13 amino acids. The V end lost 6 bases, the J end lost 2 bases, and 7 bases lay between the germline ends. The CDR3 spells CASRALNTGELFF. The CDR3 DNA follows: TGTGCCAGCAGGGCACTAAACACCGGGGAGCTGTTTTTT.

The chain carries TRBV7-9 and TRBJ2-2, with no clear D. V gave up 1 base and J gave up 7 bases, with 4 bases separating them. The CDR3 length is 12 residues. CDR1 is SEHNR and CDR2 is FQNEAQ in the germline V gene (reference sequence). The CDR3 coding sequence is TGTGCCAGCAGCTTAGACGGCGGGGAGCTGTTTTTT. Protein sequence: CASSLDGGELFF. Full variable domain (outside the CDR3, taken from reference TRBV7-9 and TRBJ2-2): DTGVSQNPRHKITKRGQNVTFRCDPISEHNRLYWYRQTLGQGPEFLTYFQNEAQLEKSRLLSDRFSAERPKGSFSTLEIQRTEQGDSAMYLCASSLDGGELFFGEGSRLTVL.

This clone has only a few counts. The chain joins TRBV5-1 to TRBJ1-1; the match to TRBD1 covers 7 bases. The CDR3 contains 14 residues. Per germline, CDR1 SGHRS and CDR2 YFSETQ. After removal of 3 bases from V and 3 bases from J, the junction contained 5 bases not matched to a gene. The DNA of the CDR3 is TGCGCCAGCAGCTACGGGACAGAGTACACTGAAGCTTTCTTT. Encoded protein: CASSYGTEYTEAFF.

As DNA, the CDR3 is TGTGCCAGCGGCCCTCCCGACAGCTTCAATCAGCCCCAGCATTTT. It is translated as CASGPPDSFNQPQHF. The chain joins TRBV7-9 to TRBJ1-5; possible D gene TRBD1, 5 bases. Germline assignment: CDR1 SEHNR and CDR2 FQNEAQ (reference sequence). The CDR3 has 15 amino acids. Trimming shortened V by 8 bases and J by 3 bases, and 17 bases separated the two germline ends. The variable domain in full, with the rest retrieved from reference TRBV7-9 and TRBJ1-5, is DTGVSQNPRHKITKRGQNVTFRCDPISEHNRLYWYRQTLGQGPEFLTYFQNEAQLEKSRLLSDRFSAERPKGSFSTLEIQRTEQGDSAMYLCASGPPDSFNQPQHFGDGTRLSIL.

This chain links TRBV5-1 with TRBJ2-1, with D tentatively TRBD1 (6 bases). Germline loops: CDR1 SGHRS, CDR2 YFSETQ. V lost 4 bases and J 5 bases, leaving 10 bases between the germline ends. The CDR3 runs to 13 residues. Here the CDR3 DNA reads TGCGCCAGCAGCCTCCGACAGGACAATGAGCAGTTCTTC. Protein product: CASSLRQDNEQFF.